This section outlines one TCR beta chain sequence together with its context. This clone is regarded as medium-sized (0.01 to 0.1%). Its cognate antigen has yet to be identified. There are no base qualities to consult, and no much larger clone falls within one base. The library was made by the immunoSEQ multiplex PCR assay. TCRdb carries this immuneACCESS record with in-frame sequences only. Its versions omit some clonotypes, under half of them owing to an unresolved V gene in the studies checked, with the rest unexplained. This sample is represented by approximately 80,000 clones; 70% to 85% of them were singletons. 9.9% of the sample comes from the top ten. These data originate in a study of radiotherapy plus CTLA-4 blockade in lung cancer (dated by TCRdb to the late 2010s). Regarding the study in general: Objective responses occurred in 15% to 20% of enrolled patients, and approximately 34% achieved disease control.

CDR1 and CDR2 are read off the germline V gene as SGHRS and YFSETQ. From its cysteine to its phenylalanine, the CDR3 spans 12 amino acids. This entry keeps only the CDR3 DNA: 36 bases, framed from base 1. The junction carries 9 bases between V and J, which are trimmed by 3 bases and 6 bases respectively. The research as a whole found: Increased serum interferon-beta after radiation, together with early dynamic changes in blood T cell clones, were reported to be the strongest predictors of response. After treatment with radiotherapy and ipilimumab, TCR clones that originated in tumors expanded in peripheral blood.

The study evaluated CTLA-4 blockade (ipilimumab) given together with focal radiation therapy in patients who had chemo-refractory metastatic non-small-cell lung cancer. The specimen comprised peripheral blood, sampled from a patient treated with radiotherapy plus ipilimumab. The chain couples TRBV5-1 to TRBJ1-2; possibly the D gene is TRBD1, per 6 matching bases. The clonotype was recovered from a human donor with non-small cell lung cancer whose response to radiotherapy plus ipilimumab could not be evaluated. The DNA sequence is TGCGCCAGCAGCTCAAACAGGGATGGCTACACCTTC. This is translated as CASSSNRDGYTF.